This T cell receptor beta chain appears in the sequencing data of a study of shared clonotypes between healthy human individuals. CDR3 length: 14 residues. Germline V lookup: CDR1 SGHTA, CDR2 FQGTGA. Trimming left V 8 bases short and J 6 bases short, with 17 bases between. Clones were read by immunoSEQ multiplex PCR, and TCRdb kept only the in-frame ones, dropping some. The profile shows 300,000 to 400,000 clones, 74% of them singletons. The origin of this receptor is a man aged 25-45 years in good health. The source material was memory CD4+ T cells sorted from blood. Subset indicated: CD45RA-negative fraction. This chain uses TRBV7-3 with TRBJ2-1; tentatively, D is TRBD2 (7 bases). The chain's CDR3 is CASSDPRGGNEQFF. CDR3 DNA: TGTGCCAGCTCAGACCCGAGGGGGGGCAATGAGCAGTTCTTC.